The T cell receptor beta chain described here comes from a study of Graves' ophthalmopathy and Graves' hyperthyroidism. As for the study in general: Samples of peripheral blood were obtained at initial diagnosis, prior to treatment of any kind.

Moderate-to-severe activity, with CAS ≥3, NOSPECS ≥4 and duration under 3 months, characterized the donors with ophthalmopathy. Patients were diagnosed from clinical symptoms, serum thyroxine, TRAb, thyroid ultrasound and orbital computed tomography. This clonotype was observed many times. What it binds is not known. Scientists amplified the TCR beta CDR3 regions from RNA transcripts. The workflow started with a first-round RT-PCR run with HTBI primers and then moved on to a second-round multiplex PCR. Each CDR3 protein is one row after TCRdb ran MiXCR on the multiplex PCR reads. The sample comprises 220,000 or so distinct CDR3 sequences, 20% to 25% of which are singletons, and more than 35% rests with the top ten. This CDR3 has 16 amino acids. From germline, CDR1 is LNHNV and CDR2 YYDKDF (reference sequence). The V and J ends lost 2 bases and 6 bases, in that order; junction bases with no gene match: 9.

Study observations and caveats: Distinction of ophthalmopathy from stable hyperthyroidism by a 13-signature model reached about 87% sensitivity and roughly 81% specificity.

V gene TRBV15 combines with J gene TRBJ1-2; 10 bases line up with TRBD1. The sequencing input was peripheral blood. The receptor's source is a woman between 50 and 59 years old with Graves' ophthalmopathy. CDR3 nucleotide sequence: TGTGCCACCAGCAGAAAACTCTCCGGGACAGGGGATGGCTACACCTTC. Protein sequence: CATSRKLSGTGDGYTF.